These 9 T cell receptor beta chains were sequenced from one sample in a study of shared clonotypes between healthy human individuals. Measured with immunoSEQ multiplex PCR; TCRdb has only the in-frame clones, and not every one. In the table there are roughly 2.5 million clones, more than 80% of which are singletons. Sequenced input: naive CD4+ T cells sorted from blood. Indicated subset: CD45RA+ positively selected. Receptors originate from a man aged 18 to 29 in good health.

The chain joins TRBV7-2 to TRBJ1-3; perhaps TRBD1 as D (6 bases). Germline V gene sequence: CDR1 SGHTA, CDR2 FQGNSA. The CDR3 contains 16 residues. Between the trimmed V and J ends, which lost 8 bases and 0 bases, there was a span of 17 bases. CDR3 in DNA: TGTGCCAGCCACGCGGGGGCAGCCCGCTCTGGAAACACCATATATTTT. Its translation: CASHAGAARSGNTIYF.

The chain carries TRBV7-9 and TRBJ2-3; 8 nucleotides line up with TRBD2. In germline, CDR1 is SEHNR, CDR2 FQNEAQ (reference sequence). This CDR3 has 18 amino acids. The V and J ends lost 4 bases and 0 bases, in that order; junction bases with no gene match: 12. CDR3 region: CASSSGASGSLSTDTQYF. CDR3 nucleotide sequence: TGTGCCAGCAGCTCAGGTGCTAGCGGGTCACTTAGCACAGATACGCAGTATTTT.

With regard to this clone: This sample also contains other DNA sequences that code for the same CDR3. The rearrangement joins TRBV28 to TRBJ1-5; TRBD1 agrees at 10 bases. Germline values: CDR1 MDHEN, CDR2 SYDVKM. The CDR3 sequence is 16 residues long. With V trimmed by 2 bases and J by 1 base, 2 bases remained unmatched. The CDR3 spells CASSLRTGGSNQPQHF. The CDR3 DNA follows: TGTGCCAGCAGTTTACGGACAGGGGGGAGCAATCAGCCCCAGCATTTT.

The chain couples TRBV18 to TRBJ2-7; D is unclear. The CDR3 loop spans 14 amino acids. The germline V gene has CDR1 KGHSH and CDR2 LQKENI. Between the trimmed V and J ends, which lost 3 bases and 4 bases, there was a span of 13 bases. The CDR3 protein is CASSPGAVMYEQYF. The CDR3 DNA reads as TGTGCCAGCTCACCGGGTGCCGTGATGTACGAGCAGTACTTC.

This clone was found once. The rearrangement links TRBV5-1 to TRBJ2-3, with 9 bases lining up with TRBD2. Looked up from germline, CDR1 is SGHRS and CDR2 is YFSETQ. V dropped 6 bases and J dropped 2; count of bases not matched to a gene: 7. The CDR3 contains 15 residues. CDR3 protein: CASTLAGIPTDTQYF. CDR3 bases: TGCGCCAGCACCCTAGCGGGGATACCCACAGATACGCAGTATTTT.

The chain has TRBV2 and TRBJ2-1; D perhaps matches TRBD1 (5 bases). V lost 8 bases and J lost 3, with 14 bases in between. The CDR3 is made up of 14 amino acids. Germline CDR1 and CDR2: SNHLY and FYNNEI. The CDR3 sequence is CASSGQGFYNEQFF. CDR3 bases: TGTGCCAGCTCTGGGCAGGGTTTCTACAATGAGCAGTTCTTC.

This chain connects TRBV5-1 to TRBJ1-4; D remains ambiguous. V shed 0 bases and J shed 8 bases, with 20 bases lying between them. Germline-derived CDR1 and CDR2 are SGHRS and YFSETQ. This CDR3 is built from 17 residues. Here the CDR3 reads CASSLAKTGNRGEKLFF. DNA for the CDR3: TGCGCCAGCAGCTTGGCCAAGACGGGCAACCGAGGGGAAAAACTGTTTTTT.

CDR3 nucleotides: TGTGCCAGCAGTTTCGACAGGGCTGGGGCCAACGTCCTGACTTTC. It specifies CASSFDRAGANVLTF. V and J are TRBV2 and TRBJ2-6; 7 positions match TRBD1. The V gene end was trimmed by 5 bases and the J gene end by 2 bases; junction bases not matched to a gene: 3. This CDR3 comprises 15 residues. Germline CDR1 is SNHLY and CDR2 is FYNNEI.

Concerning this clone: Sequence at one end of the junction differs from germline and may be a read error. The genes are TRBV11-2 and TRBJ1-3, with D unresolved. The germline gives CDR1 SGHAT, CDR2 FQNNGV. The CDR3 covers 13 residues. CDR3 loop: CASSLSLGNIIYF. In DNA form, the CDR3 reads TGTGCCAGCAGCTTATCCCTTGGAAACATCATATATTTT.